This record looks at one TCR beta chain sequence and its context. The target antigen is unknown. V lost 6 bases and J 8 bases, leaving 21 bases between the germline ends. Germline CDR1 SGHTA, CDR2 FQGNSA. CDR3 size: 15 residues. Through Arm-PCR of CDR3 regions and iRepertoire HTBI primers, TCR beta libraries were built. In TCRdb, the multiplex PCR reads were re-called with MiXCR into one record per CDR3 protein. The profile shows hundreds of thousands of distinct CDR3 sequences, approximately 15% of them singletons. The source of the sample is a study of regulatory T cells in long-lasting Graves disease. Study outcomes and limitations: There were preferences for TRBV28, TRBJ1-2 and TRBJ2-5 in persistent disease.

As for time point: newly diagnosed GD, antithyroid drugs for less than 3 months. Making the TCR library involved RNA that had been extracted from PBMCs. The same data also contributed to another study, on T cells in Graves' hyperthyroidism and ophthalmopathy.

This clonotype was obtained from a man in his forties or fifties with Graves disease. The material was peripheral blood mononuclear cells (PBMCs), obtained at new diagnosis, from a patient treated with antithyroid drugs. The chain carries TRBV7-2 and TRBJ2-3; the D gene is possibly TRBD1 (5 bases). CDR3 residues: CASSSIIQGLATQYF. The CDR3 DNA follows: TGTGCCAGCAGTTCCATAATCCAGGGTTTGGCTACGCAGTATTTT.